The rows below give T cell receptor beta chains drawn from one sample of a study of blood T cell repertoires in COVID-19. Repertoires were generated with immunoSEQ multiplex PCR, while TCRdb's copy carries only in-frame clones and drops some. The repertoire holds a few hundred thousand clones, with roughly 84% as singletons. Sequencing was carried out using peripheral blood. These receptors were obtained from a woman between 18 and 29 years old with acute or convalescent COVID-19. The CDR3 runs from the conserved cysteine through the conserved F or W. Each record gives: D gene, clone size, V gene, J gene, CDR3 protein, CDR3 DNA. D genes are given only for firm matches. Size is omitted from some rows. Given values are once, few, many or a class for expanded clones.

D: NA
size: NA
V: TRBV28
J: TRBJ2-5
CDR3: CASSFSGGRRSRETQYF
DNA: TGTGCCAGCAGTTTTTCGGGGGGCAGGAGGTCGAGAGAGACCCAGTACTTC

D: NA
size: NA
V: TRBV2
J: TRBJ2-7
CDR3: CASTGAYEQYF
DNA: TGTGCCAGCACAGGGGCCTACGAGCAGTACTTC

D: TRBD1
size: NA
V: TRBV28
J: TRBJ1-2
CDR3: CASSLYRDRGARDYGYTF
DNA: TGTGCCAGCAGTTTATATAGGGACAGGGGGGCCCGGGACTATGGCTACACCTTC

D: NA
size: NA
V: TRBV4-3
J: TRBJ2-7
CDR3: CASSQDDRLEQYF
DNA: TGCGCCAGCAGCCAGGATGACAGGCTCGAGCAGTACTTC

D: TRBD2
size: NA
V: TRBV11-3
J: TRBJ2-1
CDR3: CASSLDGGLAGDVNEQFF
DNA: TGTGCCAGCAGCTTAGATGGGGGACTAGCGGGAGATGTCAATGAGCAGTTCTTC

D: TRBD1
size: few
V: TRBV20-1
J: TRBJ2-7
CDR3: CSASGGTGDREQYF
DNA: TGCAGTGCTAGTGGCGGGACAGGGGATCGCGAGCAGTACTTC

D: TRBD2
size: NA
V: TRBV3-1/TRBV3-2
J: TRBJ2-3
CDR3: CASSQDLSGRSTDTQYF
DNA: TGTGCCAGCAGCCAAGATCTCAGCGGGAGAAGCACAGATACGCAGTATTTT

D: NA
size: NA
V: TRBV11-2
J: TRBJ1-3
CDR3: CASSEGGPGNTIYF
DNA: TGTGCCAGCAGCGAAGGGGGACCTGGAAACACCATATATTTT

D: NA
size: NA
V: TRBV20-1
J: TRBJ1-1
CDR3: CSALWGAEAFF
DNA: TGCAGTGCTCTTTGGGGGGCTGAAGCTTTCTTT

D: NA
size: once
V: TRBV7-9
J: TRBJ1-3
CDR3: CASSVGTPRNTIYF
DNA: TGTGCCAGCAGCGTCGGGACACCCAGAAACACCATATATTTT

D: NA
size: NA
V: TRBV11-3
J: TRBJ1-5
CDR3: CASSLEKDSYPYSSNQPQHF
DNA: TGTGCCAGCAGCTTAGAGAAGGACAGCTACCCCTATAGTAGCAATCAGCCCCAGCATTTT

D: TRBD1
size: few
V: TRBV9
J: TRBJ1-6
CDR3: CASSPRQGSNSPLHF
DNA: TGTGCCAGCAGCCCACGACAGGGAAGTAATTCACCCCTCCACTTT

D: TRBD1
size: NA
V: TRBV4-1
J: TRBJ2-1
CDR3: CASSQPGQGASYNEQFF
DNA: TGCGCCAGCAGCCAGCCCGGACAGGGGGCATCCTACAATGAGCAGTTCTTC

D: TRBD1
size: once
V: TRBV5-1
J: TRBJ1-5
CDR3: CASSKGQGADQPQHF
DNA: TGCGCCAGCAGCAAGGGACAGGGGGCGGATCAGCCCCAGCATTTT

D: NA
size: NA
V: TRBV6-5
J: TRBJ2-1
CDR3: CASSPQGFYEQFF
DNA: TGTGCCAGCAGTCCTCAGGGTTTTTATGAGCAGTTCTTC

D: TRBD1
size: few
V: TRBV7-2
J: TRBJ1-2
CDR3: CASRRDRRYYGYTF
DNA: TGTGCCAGCAGAAGGGACAGGAGATACTATGGCTACACCTTC

D: NA
size: NA
V: TRBV11-2
J: TRBJ2-1
CDR3: CASSRGGANEQFF
DNA: TGTGCCAGCAGCAGGGGTGGGGCCAATGAGCAGTTCTTC

D: NA
size: NA
V: TRBV27
J: TRBJ1-4
CDR3: CASSPWGRGEKLFF
DNA: TGTGCCAGCAGTCCGTGGGGAAGGGGTGAAAAACTGTTTTTT

D: NA
size: NA
V: TRBV6-2/TRBV6-3
J: TRBJ1-1
CDR3: CASSLISTEAFF
DNA: TGTGCCAGCAGTCTGATCAGCACTGAAGCTTTCTTT

D: TRBD1
size: few
V: TRBV2
J: TRBJ2-7
CDR3: CASSGTGYYEQYF
DNA: TGTGCCAGCAGTGGGACAGGGTACTACGAGCAGTACTTC

D: TRBD1
size: NA
V: TRBV5-1
J: TRBJ1-4
CDR3: CASSLGGTGRGEKLFF
DNA: TGCGCCAGCAGCTTGGGCGGGACAGGGAGAGGTGAAAAACTGTTTTTT

D: TRBD1
size: NA
V: TRBV18
J: TRBJ2-7
CDR3: CASSPFVTGTGGLYEQYF
DNA: TGTGCCAGCTCACCTTTCGTAACAGGGACAGGGGGCCTCTACGAGCAGTACTTC

D: TRBD1
size: once
V: TRBV3-1/TRBV3-2
J: TRBJ1-6
CDR3: CASSFGQVVYSPLHF
DNA: TGTGCCAGCAGCTTCGGACAGGTCGTCTATTCACCCCTCCACTTT

D: TRBD1
size: NA
V: TRBV10-3
J: TRBJ1-5
CDR3: CAISEVGQEHLNQPQHF
DNA: TGTGCCATCAGTGAGGTGGGACAGGAACACCTCAATCAGCCCCAGCATTTT

D: NA
size: NA
V: TRBV4-1
J: TRBJ2-1
CDR3: CASSPGLNEEQFF
DNA: TGCGCCAGCAGCCCTGGGCTGAATGAGGAGCAGTTCTTC

D: NA
size: NA
V: TRBV7-2
J: TRBJ1-2
CDR3: CASSGSGFGYTF
DNA: TGTGCCAGCAGCGGTTCGGGGTTTGGCTACACCTTC

D: TRBD1
size: NA
V: TRBV7-2
J: TRBJ2-2
CDR3: CASSTRQGGWTGELFF
DNA: TGTGCCAGCAGCACCAGACAGGGGGGATGGACCGGGGAGCTGTTTTTT

D: NA
size: NA
V: TRBV29-1
J: TRBJ2-1
CDR3: CSVEGGSYNEQFF
DNA: TGCAGCGTTGAGGGGGGCTCCTACAATGAGCAGTTCTTC

D: TRBD1
size: NA
V: TRBV6-2/TRBV6-3
J: TRBJ2-7
CDR3: CASSYNPGTGAYEQYF
DNA: TGTGCCAGCAGTTACAATCCCGGGACAGGGGCCTACGAGCAGTACTTC

D: NA
size: NA
V: TRBV27
J: TRBJ1-6
CDR3: CASSLFLQDRESLHF
DNA: TGTGCCAGCAGTTTATTTCTCCAAGACAGAGAATCCCTCCACTTT

D: NA
size: NA
V: TRBV4-1
J: TRBJ1-4
CDR3: CASSHGIEKLFF
DNA: TGCGCCAGCAGCCACGGGATTGAAAAACTGTTTTTT